Below, one TCR beta chain is given with its context. Its antigen remains unknown. This sample is drawn from a study of cytomegalovirus exposure and HLA in healthy donors. Study conclusions and caveats: Cytomegalovirus status was reportedly diagnosed by the classifier with high specificity and sensitivity. Usually a TCR sequence was rare, but some public TCRs were found in many donors. Some TCR beta chains (more than 150 of them) were listed as cytomegalovirus-associated.

Sequencing used immunoSEQ multiplex PCR; TCRdb keeps in-frame clones, though not all of them. The table records hundreds of thousands of clones, around 91% of them present only once. The donors were in the roughly 110-subject validation cohort; that cohort was separate from the approximately 700-subject first cohort. The TCR sequence derives from a woman aged 25 to 45 in good health and CMV-seronegative. The sequenced sample was PBMCs.

DNA for the CDR3: TGTGCCAGTACCGGAGGGGGAGATCCCTTCTACGAGCAGTACTTC. This translates into CASTGGGDPFYEQYF. The chain employs TRBV19 and TRBJ2-7; D may be TRBD1 or TRBD2 (6 bases each). V lost 7 bases and J 3 bases, leaving 19 bases between the germline ends. From germline, CDR1 is LNHDA and CDR2 SQIVND (reference sequence). The CDR3 length is 15 residues.